Each of the 3 T cell receptor beta chains below was sequenced from the same sample in a study of T cells after yellow fever vaccination. TCRdb re-analysed the 5' RACE reads in MiXCR, keeping a single row per CDR3 protein. The sample records approximately 610,000 distinct CDR3 sequences, 17% being singletons. Sequenced here: PBMCs, sampled about 5 days after the first yellow fever vaccination. The receptors originated from a man in his late teens or twenties who received the YFV17D yellow fever vaccine.

The rearrangement links TRBV6-5 to TRBJ1-2; D is ambiguous. The CDR3 runs to 14 residues. Trimming cost V 0 bases and J 4 bases, with 9 bases left between them. Germline V gene data show CDR1 as MNHEY and CDR2 as SVGAGI. CDR3 protein: CASSYSTARYGYTF. CDR3 DNA sequence: TGTGCCAGCAGTTACTCGACGGCCCGCTATGGCTACACCTTC.

The sample holds a few counts of this clonotype. In DNA, the CDR3 is TGTGCCAGCAGATACACAGGGGCTGGGGCCAACGTCCTGACTTTC. It is translated as CASRYTGAGANVLTF. This sequence joins TRBV6-5 and TRBJ2-6; 7 nucleotides agree with TRBD1. J gave up 2 bases and V 6 bases, and 4 bases lay outside the gene matches. The CDR3 length is 15 residues. Germline CDR1 reads MNHEY; CDR2 reads SVGAGI.

V gene TRBV5-4 combines with J gene TRBJ1-2, with TRBD1 matching over 7 bases. Per the germline V gene, CDR1 is SGHNT and CDR2 is YYREEE (reference sequence). The CDR3 has 14 amino acids. The V and J ends lost 5 bases and 6 bases, in that order; junction bases with no gene match: 10. The DNA for the CDR3 is TGTGCCAGCAGTTATACAGGGGTCTTTGATGGCTACACCTTC. Translation: CASSYTGVFDGYTF.